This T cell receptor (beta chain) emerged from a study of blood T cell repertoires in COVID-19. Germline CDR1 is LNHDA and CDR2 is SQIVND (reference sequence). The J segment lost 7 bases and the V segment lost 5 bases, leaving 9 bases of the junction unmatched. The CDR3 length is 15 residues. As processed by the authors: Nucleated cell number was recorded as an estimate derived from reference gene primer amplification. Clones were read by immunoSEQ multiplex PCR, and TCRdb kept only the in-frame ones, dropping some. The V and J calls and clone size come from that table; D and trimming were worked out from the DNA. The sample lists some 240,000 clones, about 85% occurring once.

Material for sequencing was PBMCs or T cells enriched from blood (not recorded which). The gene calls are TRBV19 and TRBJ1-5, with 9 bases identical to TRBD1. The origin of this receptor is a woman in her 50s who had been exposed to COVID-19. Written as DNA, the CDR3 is TGTGCCAGTAGTCAAAACAGGGGGCAAGGACAGCCCCAGCATTTT. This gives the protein CASSQNRGQGQPQHF.